One sample yielded the 7 T cell receptor beta chains listed below, sequenced in a study of radiotherapy plus CTLA-4 blockade in lung cancer. TCRdb's copy holds only in-frame clones and misses some; the assay was immunoSEQ multiplex PCR. The sample lists 70,000 to 95,000 clones, about four fifths occurring once. The sequencing here drew on peripheral blood, taken from a patient treated with radiotherapy plus ipilimumab. Receptor source: a human donor with non-small cell lung cancer that progressed on radiotherapy plus ipilimumab.

This clone has just one count. The rearrangement uses TRBV4-3 and TRBJ1-5; D is unclear. Trimming took 0 bases from V and 5 from J, leaving 11 bases between them. CDR3 length: 15 amino acids. The germline CDR1 and CDR2 sequences are LGHNA and YSLEER. The CDR3 region has the DNA TGCGCCAGCAGCCAAGACGCAGGACCGGATCAGCCCCAGCATTTT. The encoded protein is CASSQDAGPDQPQHF.

CDR3 DNA sequence: TGTGCCAGCAGCTTTGACAGCAAGAACACTGAAGCTTTCTTT. Translating gives CASSFDSKNTEAFF. The chain recombines TRBV5-4 with TRBJ1-1, with TRBD1 as a possible D gene (5 bases). From germline, CDR1 is SGHNT and CDR2 YYREEE (reference sequence). The length of the CDR3 is 14 residues. V was cut by 2 bases and J by 1 base, with 9 bases left in between.

The rearrangement joins TRBV5-1 to TRBJ2-3, with 7 positions matching TRBD1. Per germline, CDR1 SGHRS and CDR2 YFSETQ. The ends lost 4 bases at V and 6 bases at J; junction bases unmatched: 5. The CDR3 consists of 13 residues. The CDR3 protein is CASSLTGLDTQYF. In nucleotides, the CDR3 is TGCGCCAGCAGCCTGACAGGGTTGGATACGCAGTATTTT.

The CDR3 DNA follows: TGTGCCAGCAGCCCAACTGAAGCTTTCTTT. This encodes CASSPTEAFF. The chain combines TRBV7-9 with TRBJ1-1; D gene unclear. Germline CDR1 reads SEHNR; CDR2 reads FQNEAQ (reference sequence). CDR3 size: 10 residues. V shed 5 bases and J shed 5 bases, with 3 bases lying between them.

To note about this clone: Different DNA sequences within this sample yield the same CDR3. This chain links TRBV9 with TRBJ2-5; 8 bases are a match to TRBD2. The CDR3 contains 14 residues. CDR1 SGDLS and CDR2 YYNGEE come from the germline V gene. Germline trimming cut 3 bases from V and 5 bases from J; bases unmatched to any gene: 6. The CDR3 DNA reads TGTGCCAGCAGCGCCGGGACTAGTGTGGAGACCCAGTACTTC. Translation gives CASSAGTSVETQYF.

This clone showed up just a few times. Here the CDR3 reads CASSYSSGGNEQFF. CDR3 DNA sequence: TGTGCCAGCAGTTACTCGAGCGGAGGCAATGAGCAGTTCTTC. This chain connects TRBV6-6 to TRBJ2-1; D possibly corresponds to TRBD2 (5 bases). This CDR3 is 14 amino acids long. Germline V gives CDR1 MNHNY, CDR2 SVGAGI (reference sequence). V was trimmed by 0 bases and J by 6 bases, leaving 9 bases between them.

V is TRBV27 and J is TRBJ2-4; tentatively, D is TRBD1 (6 bases). The germline V gene has CDR1 MNHEY and CDR2 SMNVEV (reference sequence). Trimming pared 5 bases from V and 0 bases from J, leaving 14 bases between. The CDR3 consists of 16 residues. CDR3 nucleotides: TGTGCCAGCAGTCTACGACAGGCGCTAGCCAAAAACATTCAGTACTTC. It yields the protein CASSLRQALAKNIQYF.